This T cell receptor beta chain is from a study of T cell responses to AZD1222 COVID-19 vaccine. Across the whole study: Recipients boosted at about 4 weeks or about 12 weeks are pooled.

V lost 5 bases, J lost 5 bases, and 17 bases lay in between. The germline V gene encodes CDR1 SGDLS and CDR2 YYNGEE. The CDR3 covers 14 residues. Overall study findings and caveats: Vaccine-associated CD4 TCRs ranged over spike, dominating at 160-218 and 743-854. The study identified only 6 or 7 AZD1222 recipients as seropositive at baseline. Elevations in Spike-specific TCR breadth and depth followed administration of two AZD1222 doses.

Assay: immunoSEQ multiplex PCR; the TCRdb copy retains only in-frame clones and omits some. The table lists some 99,000 clones, about 88% of them singletons, with about a sixth in the top ten. As regards this clone: What it recognizes is unknown.

The sequencing used peripheral blood, collected on day 0 of AZD1222 vaccination. This chain joins TRBV9 and TRBJ2-7; D unresolved. The clonotype originates from an adult in good health. CDR3 DNA: TGTGCCAGCAGTCGAGGCCCTGCTGGGGACGAGCAGTACGTC. It specifies CASSRGPAGDEQYV.